A single sample gave rise to the 28 T cell receptor beta chains below, sequenced in a study of cytomegalovirus exposure and HLA in healthy donors. Primers included in the PCR were 60 Vbeta and 13 Jbeta primers. Method: immunoSEQ multiplex PCR; TCRdb's copy keeps in-frame clones and lacks some. The data show roughly 180,000 clones, with around 82% seen just once and 0.2% to 0.3% held by the top ten. Material for sequencing was PBMCs. These receptor sequences come from a boy aged 10-17 years in good health and CMV-seronegative.

The chain carries TRBV12-5 and TRBJ1-5; D gene ambiguous. V was pared by 6 bases and J by 6 bases, with 12 bases between. Per the germline V gene, CDR1 is LGHNT and CDR2 is FRNRAP. The CDR3 is 13 amino acids. For the CDR3, the DNA is TGTGCTAGTGGAATCACGGTCGGTCAGCCCCAGCATTTT. Translation: CASGITVGQPQHF.

This clone is a singleton in its sample. This same CDR3 is encoded by further DNA sequences in the sample. The genes are TRBV29-1 and TRBJ1-1; TRBD1 agrees at 10 bases. The germline gives CDR1 SQVTM, CDR2 ANQGSEA. This CDR3 comprises 12 residues. V shed 6 bases and J 3 bases; nucleotides not matched to a gene: 1. This chain's CDR3 is CSVGTGDTEAFF. Here the CDR3 DNA reads TGCAGCGTAGGGACAGGGGACACTGAAGCTTTCTTT.

This clone was seen only once. The chain uses TRBV28 and TRBJ2-5; 11 bases are shared with TRBD2. The length of the CDR3 is 16 residues. The V gene end was trimmed by 4 bases and the J gene end by 2 bases; junction bases not matched to a gene: 6. The V gene's germline CDR1 is MDHEN and CDR2 SYDVKM. CDR3: CASSSASGRWQETQYF. CDR3 nucleotides: TGTGCCAGCAGTTCGGCTAGCGGGAGGTGGCAAGAGACCCAGTACTTC.

The genes are TRBV7-6 and TRBJ2-1, with TRBD1 as a possible D gene (6 bases). The V and J ends lost 1 base and 7 bases respectively, with 14 bases between them. CDR3 length equals 15 residues. From germline, CDR1 is SGHVS and CDR2 FNYEAQ. The CDR3 reads CASSLEIQGTNEQFF. Here the CDR3 DNA reads TGTGCCAGCAGCTTAGAAATCCAGGGGACGAATGAGCAGTTCTTC.

The chain combines TRBV4-1 with TRBJ2-7; tentatively, D is TRBD2 (5 bases). V lost 2 bases, J lost 6 bases, and 8 bases lay in between. The CDR3 has 12 residues. CDR1 and CDR2 from the germline V gene are MGHRA and YSYEKL. This chain's CDR3 is CASSQPEGEQYF. The CDR3 region has the DNA TGCGCCAGCAGCCAACCAGAGGGCGAGCAGTACTTC.

The chain is built from TRBV28 and TRBJ1-6; no clear D gene. V gave up 4 bases and J gave up 7 bases, with 14 bases separating them. The CDR3 is 15 residues long. CDR1 MDHEN and CDR2 SYDVKM come from the germline V gene. CDR3 DNA: TGTGCCAGCAGTTCCCCCCCCGGGATGAATTCACCCCTCCACTTT. Amino acid sequence: CASSSPPGMNSPLHF.

V gene TRBV19 combines with J gene TRBJ1-2; 7 bases align to TRBD1. Germline CDR1 and CDR2: LNHDA and SQIVND (reference sequence). There are 17 residues in the CDR3. V shed 0 bases and J 0 bases; nucleotides not matched to a gene: 7. The CDR3 DNA reads as TGTGCCAGTAGTATAGACTCGGACAGGCCTTCTAACTATGGCTACACCTTC. Residues: CASSIDSDRPSNYGYTF.

In the case of this clone: The same CDR3 can be traced to other DNA sequences in this sample. The rearrangement joins TRBV6-5 to TRBJ1-5; D call uncertain. This CDR3 region has 15 residues. Trimming removed 5 bases from V and 7 bases from J, with 18 bases in between. Germline V gene data show CDR1 as MNHEY and CDR2 as SVGAGI. This CDR3 is CASSQRTGPGQPQHF. The CDR3 nucleotides read TGTGCCAGCAGTCAAAGGACGGGCCCGGGACAGCCCCAGCATTTT.

This clone was counted a few times. This rearrangement joins TRBV20-1 to TRBJ1-4, with D unresolved. V was pared by 3 bases and J by 8 bases, with 4 bases between. The CDR3 has 10 amino acids. Per the germline V gene, CDR1 is DFQATT and CDR2 is SNEGSKA (reference sequence). The CDR3 loop reads CSASKEKLFF. DNA of the CDR3: TGCAGTGCTAGTAAAGAAAAACTGTTTTTT.

The chain combines TRBV19 with TRBJ1-1; D is ambiguous. The germline CDR1 and CDR2 sequences are LNHDA and SQIVND (reference sequence). CDR3 length equals 12 residues. The V and J ends lost 1 base and 7 bases respectively, with 7 bases between them. The CDR3 DNA reads as TGTGCCAGTAGTATAGGGAGGATTGAAGCTTTCTTT. Protein sequence: CASSIGRIEAFF. Complete variable domain (other parts from reference TRBV19 and TRBJ1-1): DGGITQSPKYLFRKEGQNVTLSCEQNLNHDAMYWYRQDPGQGLRLIYYSQIVNDFQKGDIAEGYSVSREKKESFPLTVTSAQKNPTAFYLCASSIGRIEAFFGQGTRLTVV.

In its sample, this clone was seen once. The rearrangement joins TRBV19 to TRBJ2-5, with 8 bases fitting TRBD1. The CDR3 length is 15 residues. V was clipped by 5 bases and J by 3 bases; unmatched bases: 8. Germline V gene data show CDR1 as LNHDA and CDR2 as SQIVND (reference sequence). The CDR3 bases are TGTGCCAGTAGTCCCGGGACAGGAAAAAAAGAGACCCAGTACTTC. Amino acid sequence: CASSPGTGKKETQYF. Looking up the rest from reference TRBV19 and TRBJ2-5 gives the full variable domain: DGGITQSPKYLFRKEGQNVTLSCEQNLNHDAMYWYRQDPGQGLRLIYYSQIVNDFQKGDIAEGYSVSREKKESFPLTVTSAQKNPTAFYLCASSPGTGKKETQYFGPGTRLLVL.

V usage is TRBV30 and J usage is TRBJ2-5, with TRBD1 as a possible D gene (6 bases). With 3 bases removed from V and 5 bases from J, the gap between germline ends came to 19 bases. Germline V gene lookup returns CDR1 GTSNPN and CDR2 SVGIG (reference sequence). This CDR3 spans 15 amino acids. The CDR3 protein is CAWSGVTGNGETQYF. In DNA, the CDR3 is TGTGCCTGGAGCGGGGTAACAGGGAATGGGGAGACCCAGTACTTC.

The chain uses TRBV9 and TRBJ2-7, with D perhaps matching TRBD2 (6 bases). CDR3 size: 15 residues. Germline CDR1 and CDR2: SGDLS and YYNGEE. Trimming stripped 4 bases from V and 7 bases from J, with 21 bases between. CDR3 loop: CASSPIGGNSREQYF. The CDR3 DNA sequence: TGTGCCAGCAGCCCCATCGGAGGGAATAGTAGAGAGCAGTACTTC.

V usage is TRBV5-1 and J usage is TRBJ2-7, with 12 bases matching TRBD2. The V segment lost 3 bases and the J segment 3 bases; nucleotides outside the gene matches: 4. Per germline, CDR1 SGHRS and CDR2 YFSETQ. CDR3 length equals 15 residues. The CDR3 nucleotides are TGCGCCAGCAGCTCAGGACTAGCGGGAAACTACGAGCAGTACTTC. Its protein product is CASSSGLAGNYEQYF.

CDR3 DNA sequence: TGTGCCAGTACCAGAGGGAAATATGGCTACACCTTC. Translation gives CASTRGKYGYTF. The rearrangement uses TRBV28 and TRBJ1-2; D is uncertain. The ends were cut back, 9 bases at V and 5 bases at J, with 13 bases in the middle. The germline CDR1 and CDR2 sequences are MDHEN and SYDVKM. The CDR3 runs to 12 residues.

The V gene is TRBV2, the J gene TRBJ1-2; 9 nucleotides align to TRBD1. The germline gives CDR1 SNHLY, CDR2 FYNNEI. CDR3 length: 14 amino acids. V lost 5 bases, J lost 7 bases, and 8 bases stayed unmatched. Here the CDR3 reads CASSTDRGFVGYTF. The CDR3 DNA reads TGTGCCAGCAGTACGGACAGGGGTTTTGTTGGCTACACCTTC.

This chain uses TRBV5-6 with TRBJ1-5; D gene unclear. With 3 bases removed from V and 3 bases from J, the gap between germline ends came to 13 bases. Germline CDR1 and CDR2: SGHDT and YYEEEE. The CDR3 has 15 amino acids. CDR3 protein: CASSSPTEYNQPQHF. DNA for the CDR3: TGTGCCAGCAGCTCCCCCACAGAGTACAATCAGCCCCAGCATTTT. Full variable domain (remainder filled in from reference TRBV5-6 and TRBJ1-5): DAGVTQSPTHLIKTRGQQVTLRCSPKSGHDTVSWYQQALGQGPQFIFQYYEEEERQRGNFPDRFSGHQFPNYSSELNVNALLLGDSALYLCASSSPTEYNQPQHFGDGTRLSIL.

The chain carries TRBV7-3 and TRBJ1-1, with D possibly TRBD1 on 6 matching bases. Germline CDR1 and CDR2: SGHTA and FQGTGA. V lost 5 bases, J lost 1 base, and 8 bases lay in between. The CDR3 runs to 13 residues. The CDR3 loop is CASSETGNTEAFF. CDR3 in DNA: TGTGCCAGCAGCGAGACAGGGAACACTGAAGCTTTCTTT. The whole variable domain, filled in from reference TRBV7-3 and TRBJ1-1, reads GAGVSQTPSNKVTEKGKYVELRCDPISGHTALYWYRQSLGQGPEFLIYFQGTGAADDSGLPNDRFFAVRPEGSVSTLKIQRTERGDSAVYLCASSETGNTEAFFGQGTRLTVV.

The chain recombines TRBV9 with TRBJ2-7; the match to TRBD2 covers 10 bases. The germline V gene has CDR1 SGDLS and CDR2 YYNGEE. The CDR3 consists of 15 residues. With 4 bases clipped from V and 3 bases from J, the junction kept 7 bases outside the gene matches. The CDR3 loop is CASSPRTSGLYEQYF. CDR3 nucleotides: TGTGCCAGCAGCCCCCGGACTAGCGGCCTCTACGAGCAGTACTTC.

This CDR3 is CASTRGLAGMNEQFF. The CDR3 nucleotides read TGCGCCAGCACCAGAGGCCTAGCGGGCATGAATGAGCAGTTCTTC. This rearrangement joins TRBV5-1 to TRBJ2-1; 8 positions match TRBD2. The CDR3 is made up of 15 amino acids. Trimming removed 6 bases from V and 7 bases from J; junction bases left unmatched: 12. The germline V gene encodes CDR1 SGHRS and CDR2 YFSETQ.

This chain links TRBV7-8 with TRBJ1-4; 7 bases map to TRBD1. This CDR3 is 13 amino acids long. After removal of 0 bases from V and 11 bases from J, the junction contained 3 bases not matched to a gene. Germline V CDR1 and CDR2: SGHVS, FQNEAQ. The CDR3 spells CASSLARGQKLFF. CDR3 bases: TGTGCCAGCAGCTTAGCGCGGGGACAGAAACTGTTTTTT.

The V gene is TRBV27, the J gene TRBJ2-1; tentative D call: TRBD2 (6 bases). In germline, CDR1 is MNHEY, CDR2 SMNVEV (reference sequence). This CDR3 spans 16 amino acids. Trimming left V 2 bases short and J 0 bases short, with 11 bases between. The CDR3 loop is CASSLPPGSSYNEQFF. The CDR3 bases are TGTGCCAGCAGTTTACCCCCCGGGAGCTCCTACAATGAGCAGTTCTTC.

The table lists this clone with a count of one. The rearrangement joins TRBV27 to TRBJ1-2, with 7 bases matching TRBD1. V lost 6 bases and J lost 5; bases outside the gene matches: 9. Germline CDR1 MNHEY, CDR2 SMNVEV (reference sequence). The CDR3 extends over 14 amino acids. The CDR3 here is CASRLGGAGYGYTF. CDR3 DNA sequence: TGTGCCAGCAGACTAGGGGGCGCGGGATATGGCTACACCTTC.

The chain has TRBV7-9 and TRBJ1-4, with 7 bases lining up with TRBD1. CDR1 and CDR2 (germline): SEHNR, FQNEAQ (reference sequence). V shed 5 bases and J 7 bases; nucleotides not matched to a gene: 13. The CDR3 loop spans 16 amino acids. CDR3 nucleotides: TGTGCCAGCAGCCTGGCCCCCGGGACAGCCAGTGAAAAACTGTTTTTT. Protein: CASSLAPGTASEKLFF.

This rearrangement joins TRBV10-3 to TRBJ2-3; 9 bases align to TRBD2. The CDR3 is 14 amino acids. The trim removed 7 bases at V and 1 base at J, leaving 3 bases unmatched. CDR1 is ENHRY and CDR2 is SYGVKD in the germline V gene. As DNA, the CDR3 is TGTGCCATCAAGTTAGCGGGAGGCACAGATACGCAGTATTTT. Its translation: CAIKLAGGTDTQYF.

The rearrangement uses TRBV21-1 and TRBJ1-4. TRBV21-1 is a known pseudogene. There are 16 residues in the CDR3. In DNA, the CDR3 is TGTGCCAGCAGCAAAAGGGAGGGTCGGGGAGGTGAAAAACTGTTTTTT. This sequence encodes CASSKREGRGGEKLFF.

The chain combines TRBV5-4 with TRBJ1-2; D is undetermined. The germline V gene encodes CDR1 SGHNT and CDR2 YYREEE (reference sequence). V shed 4 bases and J shed 3 bases, with 10 bases lying between them. The CDR3 runs 13 residues. CDR3 nucleotides: TGTGCCAGCAGCCCCCAGGATGACTATGGCTACACCTTC. It specifies CASSPQDDYGYTF.

This rearrangement joins TRBV6-5 to TRBJ1-1; possible D gene TRBD1, 5 bases. Trimming took 4 bases from V and 5 from J, leaving 11 bases between them. Germline V gene data show CDR1 as MNHEY and CDR2 as SVGAGI. The CDR3 covers 13 residues. Written as DNA, the CDR3 is TGTGCCAGCAGTTTCACCGGGGGAACTGAAGCTTTCTTT. Translated: CASSFTGGTEAFF.